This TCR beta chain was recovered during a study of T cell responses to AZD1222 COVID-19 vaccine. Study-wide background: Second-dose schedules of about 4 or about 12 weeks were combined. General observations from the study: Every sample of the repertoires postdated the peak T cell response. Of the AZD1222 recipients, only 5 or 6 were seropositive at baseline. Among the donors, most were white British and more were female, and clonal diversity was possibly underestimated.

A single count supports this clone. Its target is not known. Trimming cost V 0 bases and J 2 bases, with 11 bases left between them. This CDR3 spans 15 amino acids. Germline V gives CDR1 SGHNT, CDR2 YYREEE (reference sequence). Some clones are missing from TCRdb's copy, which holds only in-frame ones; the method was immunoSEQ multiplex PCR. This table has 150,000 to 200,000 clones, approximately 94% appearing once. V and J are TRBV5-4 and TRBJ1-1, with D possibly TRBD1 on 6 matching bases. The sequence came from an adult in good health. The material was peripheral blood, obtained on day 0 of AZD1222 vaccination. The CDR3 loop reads CASSLARGPNTEAFF. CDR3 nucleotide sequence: TGTGCCAGCAGCTTGGCGCGGGGGCCAAACACTGAAGCTTTCTTT.